Below, 18 T cell receptor beta chains from the same sample are listed, as sequenced in a study of T cells in Graves' hyperthyroidism and ophthalmopathy. The TCR beta CDR3 regions underwent amplification using RNA transcripts as the source. The primer set for the first-round RT-PCR of the TCR CDR3 was HTBI. TCRdb reanalysed the multiplex PCR reads using MiXCR and keeps one entry per CDR3 protein. The sample has approximately 700,000 distinct CDR3 sequences; around 17% are singletons. Sequencing input: blood. The source is a young man with Graves' hyperthyroidism.

This clonotype was detected ten times or more. The V and J genes are TRBV11-3 and TRBJ2-4; D gene uncertain. The V end lost 4 bases, the J end lost 0 bases, and 10 bases lay between the germline ends. Germline values: CDR1 SGHNT, CDR2 YENEEA. The CDR3 runs 15 residues. The chain's CDR3 is CASSSQVLAKNIQYF. The CDR3 DNA reads TGTGCCAGCAGCTCGCAGGTTCTAGCCAAAAACATTCAGTACTTC.

CDR3 protein: CASSDFLLFF. CDR3 DNA: TGTGCCAGCAGTGACTTCCTGCTGTTCTTC. This chain joins TRBV25-1 and TRBJ2-1; D is unclear. The germline V gene has CDR1 MGHDK and CDR2 SYGVNS. This CDR3 spans 10 amino acids. The V gene lost 3 bases and the J gene lost 15 bases, with 9 bases spanning the gap.

This chain joins TRBV2 and TRBJ2-5; D unclear. V was pared by 8 bases and J by 4 bases, with 5 bases between. The CDR3 runs to 10 residues. Germline V gene lookup returns CDR1 SNHLY and CDR2 FYNNEI. The CDR3 sequence is CASLVETQYF. The CDR3 DNA is TGTGCCAGCCTGGTAGAGACCCAGTACTTC.

The rearrangement uses TRBV6-2 or TRBV6-3 and TRBJ2-5, with TRBD2 as a possible D gene (6 bases). Germline CDR1 is MNHEY and CDR2 is SVGEGT. V gave up 2 bases and J gave up 9 bases, with 19 bases separating them. The CDR3 totals 15 residues. CDR3 DNA: TGTGCCAGCAGTTACCGCACTAGCCCCTTTCTCCCCCAGTACTTC. This translates into CASSYRTSPFLPQYF.

This chain uses TRBV7-6 with TRBJ2-5; 12 bases agree with TRBD2. J lost 3 bases, V lost 5 bases, and 7 bases had no gene match. The CDR3 contains 16 residues. Germline assignment: CDR1 SGHVS and CDR2 FNYEAQ. The CDR3 reads CASSPRTSGIEETQYF. In DNA, the CDR3 is TGTGCCAGCAGCCCCCGGACTAGCGGGATTGAAGAGACCCAGTACTTC.

The chain couples TRBV12-3 or TRBV12-4 to TRBJ1-5, with D possibly TRBD1 on 6 matching bases. The CDR3 consists of 12 residues. Trimming shortened V by 6 bases and J by 5 bases, and 8 bases separated the two germline ends. Here the CDR3 reads CASRSGDQPQHF. Written as DNA, the CDR3 is TGTGCCAGCAGGTCAGGGGATCAGCCCCAGCATTTT.

This clonotype was picked up a small number of times. The chain uses TRBV5-1 and TRBJ2-1; 9 bases align to TRBD2. This CDR3 has 18 residues. J lost 5 bases, V lost 4 bases, and 16 bases had no gene match. Germline V lookup: CDR1 SGHRS, CDR2 YFSETQ. CDR3 amino acids: CASSPYLTSGPGNNEQFF. The CDR3 nucleotides are TGCGCCAGCAGCCCCTATCTAACTAGCGGGCCTGGAAACAATGAGCAGTTCTTC.

This clonotype was recorded at least ten times. V usage is TRBV3-1 and J usage is TRBJ2-5; TRBD2 agrees at 8 bases. This CDR3 region has 18 residues. The ends lost 3 bases at V and 4 bases at J; junction bases unmatched: 16. Per the germline V gene, CDR1 is LGHDT and CDR2 is YNNKEL (reference sequence). The CDR3 nucleotides read TGTGCCAGCAGCCACCCCCAAGACCGGTCCCTAGCGGGAGAGACCCAGTACTTC. This codes for CASSHPQDRSLAGETQYF.

The sample holds a few counts of this clonotype. This sequence joins TRBV24-1 and TRBJ2-7, with D perhaps matching TRBD2 (6 bases). The V end lost 1 base, the J end lost 6 bases, and 9 bases lay between the germline ends. Germline CDR1 reads KGHDR; CDR2 reads SFDVKD. The CDR3 loop spans 13 amino acids. CDR3 DNA sequence: TGTGCCACCAGTGATTTCGGGGGACGCGAGCAGTACTTC. Amino acid sequence: CATSDFGGREQYF.

This clonotype was seen a few times. The rearrangement links TRBV18 to TRBJ2-1; 11 bases line up with TRBD2. The CDR3 length is 16 residues. V lost 3 bases and J lost 6; bases outside the gene matches: 7. The germline CDR1 and CDR2 sequences are KGHSH and LQKENI. The CDR3 DNA sequence: TGTGCCAGCTCACCCTCGACTAGCGGGATCGGCAATGAGCAGTTCTTC. Protein sequence: CASSPSTSGIGNEQFF.

V is TRBV2 and J is TRBJ2-3, with a tentative D call TRBD2 (7 bases). The CDR3 runs to 13 residues. The germline V and J ends were trimmed by 8 bases and 5 bases, with 14 bases remaining between them. Germline CDR1 reads SNHLY; CDR2 reads FYNNEI. CDR3 in amino acids: CASVGASGDTQYF. Here the CDR3 DNA reads TGTGCCAGCGTGGGGGCTAGCGGAGATACGCAGTATTTT.

V and J are TRBV27 and TRBJ2-1, with D possibly being TRBD1 (5 bases). V lost 5 bases, J lost 4 bases, and 18 bases lay in between. This CDR3 contains 16 residues. CDR1 is MNHEY, CDR2 SMNVEV, per germline (reference sequence). The CDR3, as DNA: TGTGCCAGCAGTCCCTTCGCAGGGCTAGGGTACAATGAGCAGTTCTTC. Amino acids: CASSPFAGLGYNEQFF.

This clonotype was observed a few times. J is TRBJ1-4 and V is TRBV4-1; 10 bases line up with TRBD1. Unmatched junction bases numbered 7, after V lost 1 base and J lost 8 bases. The CDR3 is 16 residues long. Looked up from germline, CDR1 is MGHRA and CDR2 is YSYEKL. The chain's CDR3 is CASSQGFGQGEEKLFF. CDR3 DNA: TGCGCCAGCAGCCAAGGATTCGGACAGGGGGAGGAAAAACTGTTTTTT.

This clonotype came up many times. The chain is built from TRBV6-1 and TRBJ2-1; the match to TRBD2 covers 14 bases. CDR1 and CDR2 from the germline V gene are MNHNS and SASEGT. J gave up 7 bases and V 3 bases, and 5 bases lay outside the gene matches. This CDR3 comprises 16 residues. CDR3 amino acids: CASSEGLAGDWNEQFF. The CDR3 region has the DNA TGTGCCAGCAGTGAGGGACTAGCGGGAGATTGGAATGAGCAGTTCTTC.

This clonotype was found many times. This chain uses TRBV30 with TRBJ1-1, with D hard to call. Looked up from germline, CDR1 is GTSNPN and CDR2 is SVGIG (reference sequence). The V gene lost 2 bases and the J gene lost 1 base, with 8 bases spanning the gap. The CDR3 contains 13 residues. The CDR3 sequence: CAWSIGRNTEAFF. The DNA of the CDR3 is TGTGCCTGGAGTATAGGACGGAACACTGAAGCTTTCTTT.

This clonotype occurred a few times. V usage is TRBV7-2 and J usage is TRBJ1-5, with a possible D match to TRBD1 (5 bases). V was shortened by 5 bases and J by 1 base, with 18 bases between the two germline ends. Germline assignment: CDR1 SGHTA and CDR2 FQGNSA. The CDR3 sequence is 17 residues long. This chain's CDR3 is CASSVRGRDSSNQPQHF. The CDR3 coding sequence is TGTGCCAGCAGCGTAAGAGGCAGGGACTCGAGCAATCAGCCCCAGCATTTT.

This clonotype was counted between two and nine times. The gene calls are TRBV30 and TRBJ2-5, with 7 nucleotides matching TRBD2. Germline CDR1 GTSNPN, CDR2 SVGIG (reference sequence). The CDR3 has 13 residues. After removal of 5 bases from V and 1 base from J, the junction contained 4 bases not matched to a gene. The CDR3 reads CAWDWGGQETQYF. The CDR3 region has the DNA TGTGCCTGGGACTGGGGGGGCCAAGAGACCCAGTACTTC.

This clonotype came up a few times. The chain has TRBV12-3 or TRBV12-4 and TRBJ1-3, with D perhaps matching TRBD1 (5 bases). The V end lost 7 bases, the J end lost 5 bases, and 18 bases lay between the germline ends. The CDR3 consists of 15 residues. The CDR3 DNA is TGTGCCAGCACTCCCCTGGGGGTTATGAGAAACACCATATATTTT. It yields the protein CASTPLGVMRNTIYF.